These 20 T cell receptor beta chains were sequenced from one sample in a study of radiotherapy plus CTLA-4 blockade in lung cancer. Measured with immunoSEQ multiplex PCR; TCRdb has only the in-frame clones, and not every one. The profile shows tens of thousands of clones, around 71% of them singletons. Here the sequenced sample was peripheral blood, taken from a patient treated with radiotherapy plus ipilimumab. The receptors were gathered from a human donor with non-small cell lung cancer whose response to radiotherapy plus ipilimumab could not be evaluated.

The chain combines TRBV6-5 with TRBJ2-7, with TRBD1 matching 10 bases. The CDR3 has 15 amino acids. Germline V gene data show CDR1 as MNHEY and CDR2 as SVGAGI. Losses at the gene ends were 6 bases for V and 2 bases for J; bases not matched to a gene: 7. The DNA for the CDR3 is TGTGCCAGCAGGATCCGGGACAGGGGCCCCTACGAGCAGTACTTC. It is translated as CASRIRDRGPYEQYF.

V gene TRBV15 combines with J gene TRBJ1-1, with D possibly TRBD1 on 6 matching bases. Per the germline V gene, CDR1 is LNHNV and CDR2 is YYDKDF (reference sequence). The V end lost 6 bases, the J end lost 4 bases, and 12 bases lay between the germline ends. The CDR3 loop spans 13 amino acids. Written as DNA, the CDR3 is TGTGCCACCAGACAGGGAACAAGCACTGAAGCTTTCTTT. Its protein is CATRQGTSTEAFF.

V is TRBV10-2 and J is TRBJ2-2, with D possibly matching TRBD1 (6 bases). Germline values: CDR1 WSHSY, CDR2 SAAADI. The CDR3 spans 16 residues. V dropped 6 bases and J dropped 1 base, with 15 bases sitting between them. DNA for the CDR3: TGCGCCAGCAGGAGGGGACACGGGCAGAACACCGGGGAGCTGTTTTTT. Protein sequence: CASRRGHGQNTGELFF.

Here the CDR3 reads CASSPSRQTRFSYEQYF. Here the CDR3 DNA reads TGCGCCAGCAGTCCTTCCCGACAGACCCGGTTTTCCTACGAGCAGTACTTC. The chain is built from TRBV23-1 and TRBJ2-7, with TRBD1 as a possible D gene (5 bases). TRBV23-1 falls under the ORF class, with uncertain function. The CDR3 covers 17 residues. Trimming pared 4 bases from V and 1 base from J, leaving 20 bases between.

This chain uses TRBV5-4 with TRBJ2-5; 10 nucleotides agree with TRBD2. Germline V gene sequence: CDR1 SGHNT, CDR2 YYREEE (reference sequence). With 0 bases clipped from V and 7 bases from J, the junction kept 6 bases outside the gene matches. The CDR3 contains 15 residues. The CDR3 region is CASSLGTSGFGTQYF. The CDR3 DNA reads TGTGCCAGCAGCTTGGGGACTAGCGGCTTTGGGACCCAGTACTTC. Using reference TRBV5-4 and TRBJ2-5 for the parts outside the CDR3, the full variable domain is ETGVTQSPTHLIKTRGQQVTLRCSSQSGHNTVSWYQQALGQGPQFIFQYYREEENGRGNFPPRFSGLQFPNYSSELNVNALELDDSALYLCASSLGTSGFGTQYFGPGTRLLVL.

V gene TRBV5-4 combines with J gene TRBJ2-7, with 8 bases lining up with TRBD1. Germline-derived CDR1 and CDR2 are SGHNT and YYREEE (reference sequence). J was trimmed by 6 bases and V by 3 bases; bases with no gene match: 8. CDR3 size: 14 residues. The chain's CDR3 is CASSSPDRAREQYF. The CDR3 nucleotides are TGTGCCAGCAGCTCCCCGGACAGGGCCCGCGAGCAGTACTTC.

CDR3: CASSSPPLAAQYF. CDR3 in DNA: TGTGCCAGCAGCTCCCCCCCACTAGCGGCCCAGTACTTC. The J gene is TRBJ2-7, the V gene TRBV5-6; TRBD2 agrees at 8 bases. V was clipped by 3 bases and J by 10 bases; unmatched bases: 9. CDR1 and CDR2 (germline): SGHDT, YYEEEE. The CDR3 contains 13 residues.

The rearrangement links TRBV7-9 to TRBJ1-2; D may be TRBD1 (6 bases). The germline CDR1 and CDR2 sequences are SEHNR and FQNEAQ (reference sequence). Trimming stripped 1 base from V and 7 bases from J, with 22 bases between. This CDR3 spans 17 amino acids. CDR3 amino acids: CASSLGPHIQTGGGYTF. As DNA, the CDR3 is TGTGCCAGCAGCTTAGGTCCCCACATCCAGACAGGAGGTGGCTACACCTTC. Full variable domain (outside the CDR3, taken from reference TRBV7-9 and TRBJ1-2): DTGVSQNPRHKITKRGQNVTFRCDPISEHNRLYWYRQTLGQGPEFLTYFQNEAQLEKSRLLSDRFSAERPKGSFSTLEIQRTEQGDSAMYLCASSLGPHIQTGGGYTFGSGTRLTVV.

The rearrangement uses TRBV7-2 and TRBJ1-1; 7 nucleotides align to TRBD1. The CDR3 has 14 residues. V gave up 3 bases and J gave up 1 base; unmatched junction bases: 2. Germline V gene data show CDR1 as SGHTA and CDR2 as FQGNSA. For the CDR3, the DNA is TGTGCCAGCAGCTTGACAGGGACGAACACTGAAGCTTTCTTT. It codes for CASSLTGTNTEAFF. The full variable domain, completed using reference TRBV7-2 and TRBJ1-1, is GAGVSQSPSNKVTEKGKDVELRCDPISGHTALYWYRQSLGQGLEFLIYFQGNSAPDKSGLPSDRFSAERTGGSVSTLTIQRTQQEDSAVYLCASSLTGTNTEAFFGQGTRLTVV.

The chain recombines TRBV27 with TRBJ2-7, with D possibly matching TRBD1 (6 bases). CDR1 and CDR2 (germline): MNHEY, SMNVEV (reference sequence). There are 15 residues in the CDR3. V was clipped by 4 bases and J by 6 bases, with 19 bases between them. DNA for the CDR3: TGTGCCAGCAGTTGGGACCTCGCAGGGGTTGCCGAGCAGTACTTC. This encodes CASSWDLAGVAEQYF.

This sequence joins TRBV18 and TRBJ2-1; 7 bases line up with TRBD1. The V and J ends lost 3 bases and 5 bases, in that order; junction bases with no gene match: 7. Germline V gene sequence: CDR1 KGHSH, CDR2 LQKENI. This CDR3 region has 15 residues. The CDR3 DNA sequence: TGTGCCAGCTCACCCTTCTCTACAGGGGACAATGAGCAGTTCTTC. Encoded protein: CASSPFSTGDNEQFF.

This clone occurred a few times. The chain joins TRBV4-1 to TRBJ2-4; TRBD1 matches at 7 bases. Germline V CDR1 and CDR2: MGHRA, YSYEKL. V lost 1 base to trimming and J lost 7 bases; unmatched junction nucleotides: 7. This CDR3 region has 15 residues. Here the CDR3 DNA reads TGCGCCAGCAGCCAAGGACAGGGTGTTAAGAACATTCAGTACTTC. This encodes CASSQGQGVKNIQYF.

The genes are TRBV19 and TRBJ2-1; 10 bases match TRBD2. The CDR3 is 15 residues long. With 4 bases clipped from V and 4 bases from J, the junction kept 4 bases outside the gene matches. Germline CDR1 is LNHDA and CDR2 is SQIVND (reference sequence). CDR3 sequence: CASSKRTSGYNEQFF. For the CDR3, the DNA is TGTGCCAGTAGTAAAAGGACTAGCGGTTACAATGAGCAGTTCTTC. The full variable domain, completed using reference TRBV19 and TRBJ2-1, is DGGITQSPKYLFRKEGQNVTLSCEQNLNHDAMYWYRQDPGQGLRLIYYSQIVNDFQKGDIAEGYSVSREKKESFPLTVTSAQKNPTAFYLCASSKRTSGYNEQFFGPGTRLTVL.

CDR3 residues: CAWSVIVSTDTQYF. The CDR3 region has the DNA TGTGCCTGGAGTGTAATCGTGTCCACAGATACGCAGTATTTT. J is TRBJ2-3 and V is TRBV30; D ambiguous. The germline V gene encodes CDR1 GTSNPN and CDR2 SVGIG (reference sequence). This CDR3 has 14 residues. The ends were cut back, 0 bases at V and 2 bases at J, with 9 bases in the middle.

The rearrangement joins TRBV5-1 to TRBJ1-4, with D possibly TRBD1 on 6 matching bases. Germline lookup yields CDR1 SGHRS and CDR2 YFSETQ. There are 18 residues in the CDR3. Trimming left V 0 bases short and J 4 bases short, with 19 bases between. The CDR3 nucleotides are TGCGCCAGCAGCTTGGTCCCCCTCGGAGGGGGGGATAATGAAAAACTGTTTTTT. This gives the protein CASSLVPLGGGDNEKLFF.

This chain connects TRBV12-5 to TRBJ2-1, with 11 bases fitting TRBD1. The CDR3 contains 14 residues. Germline loops: CDR1 LGHNT, CDR2 FRNRAP. V was pared by 5 bases and J by 7 bases, with 4 bases of the junction left unmatched. The CDR3 protein is CASGRGTGGNEQFF. CDR3 in DNA: TGTGCTAGTGGTCGAGGGACAGGGGGGAATGAGCAGTTCTTC.

This chain uses TRBV2 with TRBJ2-1, with 8 positions matching TRBD2. The CDR3 totals 17 residues. Germline V gives CDR1 SNHLY, CDR2 FYNNEI. J was trimmed by 1 base and V by 6 bases; bases with no gene match: 11. The CDR3: CASRSGSRLGSYNEQFF. The CDR3 DNA sequence: TGTGCCAGCAGGAGCGGGAGTAGGCTTGGATCCTACAATGAGCAGTTCTTC.

This sequence joins TRBV28 and TRBJ2-7; TRBD1 matches at 8 bases. Germline CDR1 MDHEN, CDR2 SYDVKM. With V trimmed by 4 bases and J by 4 bases, 3 bases remained unmatched. The CDR3 extends over 13 amino acids. CDR3 sequence: CASSSGDRYEQYF. In nucleotides, the CDR3 is TGTGCCAGCAGTTCGGGGGACAGGTACGAGCAGTACTTC.

The chain uses TRBV9 and TRBJ2-1, with a possible D match to TRBD2 (5 bases). Trimming pared 0 bases from V and 0 bases from J, leaving 13 bases between. The CDR3 contains 17 residues. Germline V gene sequence: CDR1 SGDLS, CDR2 YYNGEE. CDR3 coding DNA: TGTGCCAGCAGCGTAGGGCCAGCGGAAGCCTCCTACAATGAGCAGTTCTTC. Translation: CASSVGPAEASYNEQFF.

The genes are TRBV5-1 and TRBJ2-7; 10 bases are a match to TRBD1. This CDR3 is 13 amino acids long. With 4 bases clipped from V and 9 bases from J, the junction kept 7 bases outside the gene matches. Germline CDR1 and CDR2: SGHRS and YFSETQ. Here the CDR3 reads CASSTGTGEVQYF. CDR3 nucleotide sequence: TGCGCCAGCAGCACCGGGACAGGGGAGGTGCAGTACTTC. Full variable domain (outside the CDR3, taken from reference TRBV5-1 and TRBJ2-7): KAGVTQTPRYLIKTRGQQVTLSCSPISGHRSVSWYQQTPGQGLQFLFEYFSETQRNKGNFPGRFSGRQFSNSRSEMNVSTLELGDSALYLCASSTGTGEVQYFGPGTRLTVT.